This T cell receptor beta chain comes out of a study of shared clonotypes between healthy human individuals. Whole-study results and caveats: Genetic and exposure-history diversity was limited by the small donor number.

This CDR3 region has 14 residues. V was clipped by 7 bases and J by 5 bases, with 17 bases between them. CDR1 is SGHTA, CDR2 FQGNSA, per germline. The authors distributed each subset's genomic DNA evenly over several immunoSEQ plates. Unsorted PBMC DNA underwent sequencing on ten immunoSEQ deep assay plates. Sequencing was performed with immunoSEQ multiplex PCR; in TCRdb, only in-frame clones are kept and a portion is missing. The table lists about half a million clones, approximately 82% of them singletons. About 90 million PBMCs per unsorted sample were used for genomic DNA. This clone appeared a few times. Its antigen remains unknown.

This TCR was sampled from a woman in her forties in good health. Some clones in this sample may be carry-over from other donors' samples. The chain combines TRBV7-2 with TRBJ1-2, with a weak D call TRBD1 (5 bases). The sample was PBMCs. CDR3 region: CASTVSRGDYGYTF. In DNA form, the CDR3 reads TGTGCCAGCACCGTATCTCGGGGGGATTATGGCTACACCTTC. Complete variable domain (other parts from reference TRBV7-2 and TRBJ1-2): GAGVSQSPSNKVTEKGKDVELRCDPISGHTALYWYRQSLGQGLEFLIYFQGNSAPDKSGLPSDRFSAERTGGSVSTLTIQRTQQEDSAVYLCASTVSRGDYGYTFGSGTRLTVV.